Reported below is one T cell receptor (beta chain). The data derive from a study of blood T cell repertoires in COVID-19. Whole-study context: Samples taken during acute and convalescent COVID-19 were collected in the United States, Italy and Spain.

Original methodology: From reference gene primer amplification, estimates of nucleated cell counts were derived. TCRdb's table, derived via immunoSEQ multiplex PCR, lists solely in-frame clones and lacks some. That table gives V, J and clone size, and the DNA gave D and trimming. Found here are hundreds of thousands of clones, 88% of them singletons; the top ten hold 6% to 8%. Patients in Seattle were enrolled during active infection, then followed longitudinally. J lost 1 base, V lost 6 bases, and 10 bases had no gene match. The CDR3 has 16 residues. Germline CDR1 MNHNS, CDR2 SASEGT. Sequenced sample: peripheral blood. The TCR comes from a woman in her 70s with COVID-19, enrolled during active disease. The J gene is TRBJ1-1, the V gene TRBV6-1, with 8 bases fitting TRBD1. The CDR3 DNA sequence: TGTGCCAGCAGAGAATTCAGGGGGCTCGGGAACACTGAAGCTTTCTTT. Protein: CASREFRGLGNTEAFF.